The 32 T cell receptor beta chains presented below share a single source sample, sequenced in a study of shared clonotypes between healthy human individuals. Sequencing used immunoSEQ multiplex PCR; TCRdb keeps in-frame clones, though not all of them. The sample has a few million clones; 90% to 96% are singletons. Sequencing used naive CD4+ T cells sorted from blood. Subset noted: CD45RA+ positively selected. These receptors originate from a man in his late teens or twenties in good health.

The CDR3 region has the DNA TGTGCCAGCAGCTACAGCGGGAGGACAGATACGCAGTATTTT. Its protein product is CASSYSGRTDTQYF. J is TRBJ2-3 and V is TRBV7-2, with 9 nucleotides matching TRBD2. CDR3 length: 14 amino acids. V was clipped by 4 bases and J by 3 bases; unmatched bases: 2. CDR1 and CDR2 from the germline V gene are SGHTA and FQGNSA.

This clone is a singleton in its sample. This chain connects TRBV10-3 to TRBJ1-1; D is uncertain. V lost 2 bases, J lost 7 bases, and 5 bases lay in between. In germline, CDR1 is ENHRY, CDR2 SYGVKD. The CDR3 covers 11 residues. CDR3 loop: CAISEGVEAFF. CDR3 DNA sequence: TGTGCCATCAGTGAGGGGGTTGAAGCTTTCTTT.

The chain couples TRBV30 to TRBJ2-1, with D possibly matching TRBD2 (6 bases). V was shortened by 5 bases and J by 6 bases, with 14 bases between the two germline ends. The CDR3 loop spans 13 amino acids. Germline values: CDR1 GTSNPN, CDR2 SVGIG (reference sequence). The CDR3 protein is CAWARGWGNEQFF. CDR3 in DNA: TGTGCCTGGGCCCGGGGGTGGGGCAATGAGCAGTTCTTC. Full variable domain (outside the CDR3, taken from reference TRBV30 and TRBJ2-1): SQTIHQWPATLVQPVGSPLSLECTVEGTSNPNLYWYRQAAGRGLQLLFYSVGIGQISSEVPQNLSASRPQDRQFILSSKKLLLSDSGFYLCAWARGWGNEQFFGPGTRLTVL.

This chain links TRBV4-1 with TRBJ2-2, with 8 bases identical to TRBD1. CDR3 size: 20 residues. The germline V gene encodes CDR1 MGHRA and CDR2 YSYEKL. The V and J ends lost 0 bases and 0 bases, in that order; junction bases with no gene match: 12. The CDR3 spells CASSQDLPGQAPPNTGELFF. The CDR3 DNA reads TGCGCCAGCAGCCAAGATCTACCGGGACAGGCTCCCCCGAACACCGGGGAGCTGTTTTTT.

The chain couples TRBV5-4 to TRBJ2-1, with TRBD2 identical over 8 bases. V lost 2 bases, J lost 0 bases, and 1 base stayed unmatched. Germline-derived CDR1 and CDR2 are SGHNT and YYREEE (reference sequence). The CDR3 contains 15 residues. CDR3 sequence reads: CASSLLAASYNEQFF. The CDR3 DNA is TGTGCCAGCAGCTTACTAGCGGCCTCCTACAATGAGCAGTTCTTC.

The CDR3 protein is CASSSGLAGVSYEQYF. DNA of the CDR3: TGCGCCAGCAGTTCCGGACTAGCGGGAGTTTCCTACGAGCAGTACTTC. The gene calls are TRBV5-1 and TRBJ2-7, with 13 bases matching TRBD2. The CDR3 runs to 16 residues. The ends lost 5 bases at V and 1 base at J; junction bases unmatched: 6. The germline V gene has CDR1 SGHRS and CDR2 YFSETQ.

This sequence joins TRBV19 and TRBJ1-4; tentatively, D is TRBD1 (5 bases). Germline V gives CDR1 LNHDA, CDR2 SQIVND (reference sequence). The CDR3 extends over 13 amino acids. V was shortened by 4 bases and J by 5 bases, with 8 bases between the two germline ends. The CDR3 DNA sequence: TGTGCCAGTAGTACACAGGAGAATGAAAAACTGTTTTTT. It encodes CASSTQENEKLFF.

Concerning this clone itself: One junction end does not reproduce the germline sequence, and a read error may be involved. The chain carries TRBV30 and TRBJ2-1, with TRBD2 matching 9 bases. The CDR3 extends over 11 amino acids. Germline V gives CDR1 GTSNPN, CDR2 SVGIG (reference sequence). CDR3: CAWGNSGSLIF. The DNA of the CDR3 is TGTGCCTGGGGCAATAGCGGGAGTTTGATCTTC.

The chain carries TRBV28 and TRBJ1-6; no clear D gene. CDR3 length equals 22 residues. The V end was cut by 5 bases, the J end by 0 bases, with 29 bases between. The germline gives CDR1 MDHEN, CDR2 SYDVKM. The CDR3 DNA reads as TGTGCCAGCAGTACTCAAGGCGGCGGGTATCCGTACCAACACTCCTATAATTCACCCCTCCACTTT. This codes for CASSTQGGGYPYQHSYNSPLHF.

The rearrangement joins TRBV7-2 to TRBJ2-7, with 11 nucleotides matching TRBD2. Germline CDR1 reads SGHTA; CDR2 reads FQGNSA. This CDR3 has 18 residues. The trim removed 1 base at V and 6 bases at J, leaving 14 bases unmatched. CDR3 protein: CASSLGSPLRGLAGEQYF. CDR3 DNA: TGTGCCAGCAGCTTAGGTAGTCCCCTCCGCGGACTAGCGGGCGAGCAGTACTTC.

This clone was seen just once. The chain couples TRBV30 to TRBJ2-3; 8 nucleotides line up with TRBD2. CDR3 size: 13 residues. Germline V gives CDR1 GTSNPN, CDR2 SVGIG (reference sequence). With 4 bases clipped from V and 13 bases from J, the junction kept 13 bases outside the gene matches. The CDR3 DNA is TGTGCCTGGAATGTGGGAGCGGGGGAAAAAAAGTATTTT. Encoded protein: CAWNVGAGEKKYF.

This chain joins TRBV30 and TRBJ2-5; D is ambiguous. The germline V and J ends were trimmed by 0 bases and 6 bases, with 2 bases remaining between them. The CDR3 spans 10 residues. Germline-derived CDR1 and CDR2 are GTSNPN and SVGIG (reference sequence). In DNA, the CDR3 is TGTGCCTGGAGTGTAAAGACCCAGTACTTC. It codes for CAWSVKTQYF.

The genes are TRBV27 and TRBJ1-1, with D perhaps TRBD1 (5 bases). The CDR3 runs to 12 residues. The ends were cut back, 0 bases at V and 9 bases at J, with 8 bases in the middle. Germline V lookup: CDR1 MNHEY, CDR2 SMNVEV (reference sequence). This CDR3 is CASSLSQGQAFF. The CDR3 nucleotides read TGTGCCAGCAGTTTATCCCAGGGACAAGCTTTCTTT.

As for this clone: This same CDR3 is encoded by further DNA sequences in the sample. The V and J genes are TRBV6-5 and TRBJ1-1; D is possibly TRBD1 (5 bases). Per germline, CDR1 MNHEY and CDR2 SVGAGI. This CDR3 has 11 amino acids. With 6 bases removed from V and 5 bases from J, the gap between germline ends came to 7 bases. CDR3 bases: TGTGCCAGCAGCCGGGGGACTGAAGCTTTCTTT. It codes for CASSRGTEAFF.

The chain combines TRBV28 with TRBJ1-5; 7 bases agree with TRBD1. Germline lookup yields CDR1 MDHEN and CDR2 SYDVKM. V lost 1 base and J lost 6; bases outside the gene matches: 12. The CDR3 is 17 amino acids. CDR3 sequence reads: CASSLSTQGRGGQPQHF. For the CDR3, the DNA is TGTGCCAGCAGTTTATCGACACAGGGGCGCGGTGGTCAGCCCCAGCATTTT.

The chain joins TRBV30 to TRBJ1-1; 7 nucleotides agree with TRBD1. Germline lookup yields CDR1 GTSNPN and CDR2 SVGIG (reference sequence). Trimming removed 1 base from V and 4 bases from J; junction bases left unmatched: 9. This CDR3 comprises 15 residues. CDR3 coding DNA: TGTGCCTGGAGTGACGACAGGGTCAGAGGCACTGAAGCTTTCTTT. Translated: CAWSDDRVRGTEAFF.

This rearrangement joins TRBV27 to TRBJ1-1, with TRBD1 matching over 7 bases. With 4 bases clipped from V and 6 bases from J, the junction kept 5 bases outside the gene matches. The CDR3 is 13 amino acids. Germline V gene data show CDR1 as MNHEY and CDR2 as SMNVEV (reference sequence). In DNA form, the CDR3 reads TGTGCCAGCAGTTCTACAGGGGTCGCTGAAGCTTTCTTT. Amino acid sequence: CASSSTGVAEAFF.

The V and J genes are TRBV15 and TRBJ2-7; no clear D. V was cut by 0 bases and J by 4 bases, with 16 bases left in between. This CDR3 has 16 amino acids. Germline CDR1 reads LNHNV; CDR2 reads YYDKDF (reference sequence). Here the CDR3 DNA reads TGTGCCACCAGCAGAGACGGGTCATCAACTCCTTACGAGCAGTACTTC. Encoded protein: CATSRDGSSTPYEQYF. The whole variable domain, filled in from reference TRBV15 and TRBJ2-7, reads DAMVIQNPRYQVTQFGKPVTLSCSQTLNHNVMYWYQQKSSQAPKLLFHYYDKDFNNEADTPDNFQSRRPNTSFCFLDIRSPGLGDTAMYLCATSRDGSSTPYEQYFGPGTRLTVT.

Remarks on this clone: Other nucleotide sequences in the sample specify the same CDR3. The chain carries TRBV2 and TRBJ1-5; D gene ambiguous. The CDR3 runs to 14 residues. The germline V gene has CDR1 SNHLY and CDR2 FYNNEI. Between the trimmed V and J ends, which lost 1 base and 2 bases, there was a span of 6 bases. The CDR3 is CASSEGGGNQPQHF. The CDR3 nucleotides read TGTGCCAGCAGTGAAGGGGGAGGCAATCAGCCCCAGCATTTT.

V gene TRBV6-5 combines with J gene TRBJ1-2; no definite D call. Looked up from germline, CDR1 is MNHEY and CDR2 is SVGAGI. The CDR3 has 14 amino acids. Trimming stripped 3 bases from V and 1 base from J, with 9 bases between. The CDR3 region is CASSYLQVNYGYTF. In nucleotides, the CDR3 is TGTGCCAGCAGTTATCTCCAGGTTAACTATGGCTACACCTTC.

The chain couples TRBV4-1 to TRBJ2-3, with 8 bases fitting TRBD1. V lost 2 bases, J lost 4 bases, and 11 bases stayed unmatched. CDR1 and CDR2 (germline): MGHRA, YSYEKL. This CDR3 is built from 17 residues. CDR3 nucleotide sequence: TGCGCCAGCAGCCAAACCCCGGACAGGGTGAGCCCAGATACGCAGTATTTT. Amino acid sequence: CASSQTPDRVSPDTQYF.

The chain recombines TRBV28 with TRBJ2-6; the D is unclear. Germline V CDR1 and CDR2: MDHEN, SYDVKM. The CDR3 length is 14 residues. Trimming stripped 4 bases from V and 0 bases from J, with 4 bases between. The CDR3 DNA sequence: TGTGCCAGCAGTTCCTTCTCTGGGGCCAACGTCCTGACTTTC. Amino acids: CASSSFSGANVLTF.

This chain joins TRBV5-1 and TRBJ1-6, with D possibly being TRBD1 (5 bases). The ends were cut back, 3 bases at V and 6 bases at J, with 7 bases in the middle. CDR3 size: 13 residues. Per the germline V gene, CDR1 is SGHRS and CDR2 is YFSETQ. CDR3 residues: CASSWGSNSPLHF. Here the CDR3 DNA reads TGCGCCAGCAGCTGGGGCTCTAATTCACCCCTCCACTTT.

A remark on this clone: The same CDR3 also results from other DNA sequences found in this sample. This chain uses TRBV6-6 with TRBJ2-7; the D is unclear. The CDR3 is 13 residues long. Trimming cost V 0 bases and J 4 bases, with 7 bases left between them. CDR1 and CDR2 from the germline V gene are MNHNY and SVGAGI (reference sequence). CDR3 sequence reads: CASSYSLSYEQYF. CDR3 DNA sequence: TGTGCCAGCAGTTACTCCTTATCTTACGAGCAGTACTTC.

The chain employs TRBV5-1 and TRBJ2-1; TRBD2 aligns across 8 bases. Germline V lookup: CDR1 SGHRS, CDR2 YFSETQ. CDR3 size: 18 residues. J lost 0 bases, V lost 2 bases, and 10 bases had no gene match. The CDR3 spells CASSFGPFGRASYNEQFF. The CDR3 DNA follows: TGCGCCAGCAGCTTTGGCCCCTTCGGGAGGGCCTCCTACAATGAGCAGTTCTTC.

The chain joins TRBV2 to TRBJ1-3; D might be TRBD1 (5 bases). V dropped 5 bases and J dropped 4 bases, with 6 bases sitting between them. This CDR3 is 12 amino acids long. CDR1 SNHLY and CDR2 FYNNEI come from the germline V gene. This CDR3 reads CASSRQGNTIYF. CDR3 sequence (DNA): TGTGCCAGCAGTCGACAGGGAAACACCATATATTTT. Based on the CDR3 plus reference TRBV2 and TRBJ1-3, the full variable domain is EPEVTQTPSHQVTQMGQEVILRCVPISNHLYFYWYRQILGQKVEFLVSFYNNEISEKSEIFDDQFSVERPDGSNFTLKIRSTKLEDSAMYFCASSRQGNTIYFGEGSWLTVV.

The chain couples TRBV2 to TRBJ2-1, with 12 positions matching TRBD2. The junction had 10 bases not matched to a gene; V was cut back by 7 bases and J by 9 bases. There are 15 residues in the CDR3. Looked up from germline, CDR1 is SNHLY and CDR2 is FYNNEI. This CDR3 reads CASTLTSGRSVEQFF. The CDR3 DNA follows: TGTGCCAGCACCCTGACTAGCGGGAGATCTGTTGAGCAGTTCTTC.

The genes are TRBV6-6 and TRBJ1-2, with TRBD1 as a possible D gene (5 bases). Germline CDR1 and CDR2: MNHNY and SVGAGI (reference sequence). The CDR3 extends over 12 amino acids. Deletions cut 6 bases from V and 4 bases from J, with 9 bases between. The CDR3 spells CASSLDSYGYTF. The CDR3 DNA follows: TGTGCCAGCAGCCTCGACAGCTATGGCTACACCTTC.

The genes are TRBV2 and TRBJ1-4; 9 bases are shared with TRBD1. Germline V lookup: CDR1 SNHLY, CDR2 FYNNEI. The CDR3 loop spans 18 amino acids. Unmatched junction bases numbered 8, after V lost 1 base and J lost 2 bases. For the CDR3, the DNA is TGTGCCAGCAGTGAAGTTGGGGGGACAGGGTCCACTAATGAAAAACTGTTTTTT. The encoded protein is CASSEVGGTGSTNEKLFF.

V and J are TRBV30 and TRBJ2-1, with TRBD1 identical over 10 bases. Germline V lookup: CDR1 GTSNPN, CDR2 SVGIG (reference sequence). The CDR3 has 10 residues. CDR3 DNA: TGTGCGGGGACAGGGGTGCCGCGGTTCTTC. Translating it yields CAGTGVPRFF.

This sequence joins TRBV19 and TRBJ2-4, with D unclear. This CDR3 has 15 amino acids. CDR1 is LNHDA and CDR2 is SQIVND in the germline V gene (reference sequence). The V gene lost 5 bases and the J gene lost 0 bases, with 11 bases spanning the gap. CDR3 DNA: TGTGCCAGTAGTGACGGACGGCTAGCCAAAAACATTCAGTACTTC. Translating gives CASSDGRLAKNIQYF. Variable domain in full (rest from reference TRBV19 and TRBJ2-4): DGGITQSPKYLFRKEGQNVTLSCEQNLNHDAMYWYRQDPGQGLRLIYYSQIVNDFQKGDIAEGYSVSREKKESFPLTVTSAQKNPTAFYLCASSDGRLAKNIQYFGAGTRLSVL.

V usage is TRBV18 and J usage is TRBJ2-5; 9 nucleotides align to TRBD1. The junction had 2 bases not matched to a gene; V was cut back by 1 base and J by 2 bases. Germline CDR1 is KGHSH and CDR2 is LQKENI. The length of the CDR3 is 15 residues. The DNA for the CDR3 is TGTGCCAGCTCACCACGCGGGACAGGGCAAGAGACCCAGTACTTC. Amino acids: CASSPRGTGQETQYF. Variable domain in full (rest from reference TRBV18 and TRBJ2-5): NAGVMQNPRHLVRRRGQEARLRCSPMKGHSHVYWYRQLPEEGLKFMVYLQKENIIDESGMPKERFSAEFPKEGPSILRIQQVVRGDSAAYFCASSPRGTGQETQYFGPGTRLLVL.